This T cell receptor beta chain came from a study of graft-versus-host responses after intestinal transplantation. As for the study in general: Transplants were multivisceral, liver-intestinal, or isolated intestinal.

Sequencing used immunoSEQ multiplex PCR; TCRdb keeps in-frame clones, though not all of them. The repertoire holds 96,000 or so clones, with about 93% as singletons. Concerning this clone: Antigen specificity is unknown.

The germline gives CDR1 LGHNA, CDR2 YSLEER. This CDR3 has 15 residues. The sequence came from a human donor who received an intestinal transplant. The sequenced sample was unstimulated CD4+ T cells sorted from spleen or lymph node cells, obtained before intestinal transplant. The V gene is TRBV4-3, the J gene TRBJ2-5, with D perhaps TRBD1 (6 bases). Near its end, the DNA agrees better with TRBJ2-7, so the J call may be wrong. CDR3 loop: CASSLRWTDTYEQYF. Here the CDR3 DNA reads TGCGCCAGCAGCCTACGCTGGACAGACACCTACGAGCAGTACTTC.